The sequence of this T cell receptor beta chain was determined in a study of CD8 T cells in Susac syndrome. RNA totalling roughly 0.45 to 1 ug underwent reverse transcription with random hexamers. A multiplex approach, immunoSEQ multiplex PCR, amplified TCR beta CDR3 across 54 Vbeta and 13 Jbeta. MiXCR, run by TCRdb on the immunoSEQ multiplex PCR reads, gives a single entry per CDR3 protein. The sample holds 95,000 to 150,000 distinct CDR3 sequences; more than 80% are singletons and the top ten take roughly 0.3%. CDR1 SQVTM and CDR2 ANQGSEA come from the germline V gene. This CDR3 comprises 13 residues. The V gene lost 3 bases and the J gene lost 7 bases, with 16 bases spanning the gap.

The sequencing input was CD8+ T cells from PBMCs. The TCR was taken from a human donor with multiple sclerosis. The chain recombines TRBV29-1 with TRBJ2-7; D tentatively reads TRBD1 or TRBD2 (5 bases each). CDR3 sequence: CSVDVLEGREQYF. The CDR3 DNA sequence: TGCAGCGTTGACGTACTTGAGGGGCGAGAGCAGTACTTC.